These 20 T cell receptor beta chains came from one sample sequenced in a study of memory CD4+ T cells and cytomegalovirus serostatus. The sort gate was single viable CD3+CD4+CD8-CD45RO+ cells for memory CD4+ T cells. Clones were sequenced by immunoSEQ multiplex PCR, and TCRdb holds only the in-frame ones, with some missing. The profile covers around 45,000 clones, with over 70% appearing a single time and 0.55% to 0.7% taken by the ten largest. Material for sequencing was memory CD4+ T cells from blood. These receptors all come from an adult in good health and CMV-seronegative.

This clone appeared a single time. The V call is TRBV27, the J call TRBJ1-1; 7 nucleotides agree with TRBD1. The length of the CDR3 is 14 residues. The germline V gene encodes CDR1 MNHEY and CDR2 SMNVEV (reference sequence). V shed 2 bases and J 2 bases; nucleotides not matched to a gene: 2. CDR3 sequence (DNA): TGTGCCAGCAGTTTACGACAGGGTAACACTGAAGCTTTCTTT. Translating gives CASSLRQGNTEAFF.

The rearrangement joins TRBV28 to TRBJ2-7; TRBD1 matches at 11 bases. Germline assignment: CDR1 MDHEN and CDR2 SYDVKM. The ends lost 6 bases at V and 2 bases at J; junction bases unmatched: 6. This CDR3 region has 15 residues. In nucleotides, the CDR3 is TGTGCCAGCAGCAAAGGACAGGGGGCACCCTACGAGCAGTACTTC. It codes for CASSKGQGAPYEQYF. Supplemented by reference TRBV28 and TRBJ2-7, the full variable domain reads DVKVTQSSRYLVKRTGEKVFLECVQDMDHENMFWYRQDPGLGLRLIYFSYDVKMKEKGDIPEGYSVSREKKERFSLILESASTNQTSMYLCASSKGQGAPYEQYFGPGTRLTVT.

The rearrangement links TRBV7-6 to TRBJ1-3; D is unresolved. The CDR3 is 15 residues long. Trimming took off 2 bases at V and 4 bases at J, with 12 bases between the two ends. CDR1 is SGHVS, CDR2 FNYEAQ, per germline. CDR3 coding DNA: TGTGCCAGCAGCTTACTCGCAGGCTCCGGAAACACCATATATTTT. Protein: CASSLLAGSGNTIYF. Looking up the rest from reference TRBV7-6 and TRBJ1-3 gives the full variable domain: GAGVSQSPRYKVTKRGQDVALRCDPISGHVSLYWYRQALGQGPEFLTYFNYEAQQDKSGLPNDRFSAERPEGSISTLTIQRTEQRDSAMYRCASSLLAGSGNTIYFGEGSWLTVV.

This rearrangement joins TRBV29-1 to TRBJ1-4, with TRBD1 matching 10 bases. The germline V gene has CDR1 SQVTM and CDR2 ANQGSEA. This CDR3 contains 14 residues. V lost 3 bases, J lost 6 bases, and 4 bases stayed unmatched. The CDR3 here is CSVDSGQGDEKLFF. The CDR3 region has the DNA TGCAGCGTTGATTCTGGACAGGGGGATGAAAAACTGTTTTTT.

V usage is TRBV5-1 and J usage is TRBJ2-1; no firm D call. The CDR3 length is 11 residues. The germline V gene encodes CDR1 SGHRS and CDR2 YFSETQ. The V gene lost 2 bases and the J gene lost 6 bases, with 3 bases spanning the gap. DNA for the CDR3: TGCGCCAGCAGCTTAGCCAATGAGCAGTTCTTC. Translation gives CASSLANEQFF.

The chain is built from TRBV21-1 and TRBJ1-1; the DNA was not used to check the table's D call, TRBD1. TRBV21-1 is tagged as a pseudogene. The CDR3 contains 15 residues. CDR3 in amino acids: CASTPGQGRRTEAFF. The DNA of the CDR3 is TGTGCCAGCACTCCGGGACAGGGACGTCGGACTGAAGCTTTCTTT.

The chain carries TRBV21-1 and TRBJ2-7. TRBV21-1 is shown as a pseudogene. The CDR3 is 11 residues long. This chain's CDR3 is CASSKGDEQYF. The DNA of the CDR3 is TGTGCCAGCAGCAAAGGGGACGAGCAGTACTTC.

The gene calls are TRBV5-1 and TRBJ2-1, with D perhaps TRBD1 or TRBD2 (6 bases each). V lost 0 bases and J 0 bases, leaving 16 bases between the germline ends. From germline, CDR1 is SGHRS and CDR2 YFSETQ. This CDR3 has 18 amino acids. As DNA, the CDR3 is TGCGCCAGCAGCTTGGCCCCAGGGGCGGGGAGCTCCTACAATGAGCAGTTCTTC. Its translation is CASSLAPGAGSSYNEQFF.

This clone turned up a few times. The chain has TRBV10-1 and TRBJ2-7; 8 bases are a match to TRBD1. This CDR3 is built from 15 residues. Germline CDR1 and CDR2: WNHNN and SYGVQD (reference sequence). The ends lost 6 bases at V and 5 bases at J; junction bases unmatched: 12. The CDR3 region is CASSNPGQVSNEQYF. In DNA form, the CDR3 reads TGCGCCAGCAGCAACCCGGGACAGGTTTCCAACGAGCAGTACTTC.

This clone was recorded only once. This rearrangement joins TRBV29-1 to TRBJ2-5, with 8 bases lining up with TRBD1. This CDR3 spans 13 amino acids. V lost 7 bases to trimming and J lost 5 bases; unmatched junction nucleotides: 9. CDR1 is SQVTM and CDR2 is ANQGSEA in the germline V gene. CDR3 amino acids: CSADGQGRETQYF. The DNA of the CDR3 is TGCAGCGCCGATGGACAGGGTAGGGAGACCCAGTACTTC.

The chain employs TRBV7-9 and TRBJ1-1, with 10 bases that match TRBD1. The V segment lost 6 bases and the J segment 4 bases; nucleotides outside the gene matches: 5. The CDR3 contains 14 residues. Germline loops: CDR1 SEHNR, CDR2 FQNEAQ (reference sequence). The CDR3 loop is CASSMGQGSTEAFF. For the CDR3, the DNA is TGTGCCAGCAGTATGGGACAGGGGAGCACTGAAGCTTTCTTT.

The count of this clone is one. The chain is built from TRBV6-5 and TRBJ2-1; TRBD1 matches 10 bases. The CDR3 sequence is 16 residues long. Trimming cost V 3 bases and J 7 bases; bases outside gene matches: 9. Looked up from germline, CDR1 is MNHEY and CDR2 is SVGAGI. DNA of the CDR3: TGTGCCAGCAGTTATACAGGGACAGGGGTTCGGAATGAGCAGTTCTTC. This translates into CASSYTGTGVRNEQFF.

CDR3 loop: CASSSAVLAGASSYNEQFF. The CDR3 coding sequence is TGTGCCAGCAGCTCAGCGGTTCTAGCGGGGGCCAGCTCCTACAATGAGCAGTTCTTC. This chain uses TRBV7-8 with TRBJ2-1, with 10 positions matching TRBD2. V lost 4 bases to trimming and J lost 0 bases; unmatched junction nucleotides: 12. CDR3 size: 19 residues. Germline values: CDR1 SGHVS, CDR2 FQNEAQ.

The gene calls are TRBV6-1 and TRBJ1-2; tentative D call: TRBD1 (6 bases). The germline V and J ends were trimmed by 6 bases and 6 bases, with 17 bases remaining between them. From germline, CDR1 is MNHNS and CDR2 SASEGT. This CDR3 contains 14 residues. DNA of the CDR3: TGTGCCAGCAGATTGACAGGTGTGGAGGATGGCTACACCTTC. This translates into CASRLTGVEDGYTF.

This clone was seen a single time. Other DNA sequences in the sample encode the same CDR3. The chain employs TRBV6-5 and TRBJ2-5; the D is unclear. Trimming pared 2 bases from V and 2 bases from J, leaving 0 bases between. The CDR3 length is 11 residues. CDR1 is MNHEY, CDR2 SVGAGI, per germline. CDR3 bases: TGTGCCAGCAGTTACCAAGAGACCCAGTACTTC. Translating it yields CASSYQETQYF.

The chain carries TRBV5-6 and TRBJ2-5; TRBD1 or TRBD2 may be the D gene (5 bases each). Germline CDR1 SGHDT, CDR2 YYEEEE. The CDR3 has 15 residues. The V end lost 4 bases, the J end lost 5 bases, and 18 bases lay between the germline ends. The CDR3 loop is CASSEALPGAETQYF. CDR3 DNA: TGTGCCAGCAGCGAAGCTTTACCCGGGGCGGAGACCCAGTACTTC.

V and J are TRBV6-1 and TRBJ2-7; D is uncertain. Trimming took 1 base from V and 2 from J, leaving 9 bases between them. Germline CDR1 reads MNHNS; CDR2 reads SASEGT. The CDR3 totals 14 residues. CDR3 region: CASSEDHSTYEQYF. In DNA form, the CDR3 reads TGTGCCAGCAGTGAAGATCACAGCACCTACGAGCAGTACTTC.

The chain combines TRBV7-3 with TRBJ2-1; the match to TRBD2 covers 9 bases. The CDR3 loop spans 15 amino acids. V lost 6 bases to trimming and J lost 4 bases; unmatched junction nucleotides: 7. Per germline, CDR1 SGHTA and CDR2 FQGTGA. The CDR3 region has the DNA TGTGCCAGCAGTTCAGGGACTAGCCTTTACAATGAGCAGTTCTTC. It encodes CASSSGTSLYNEQFF.

This chain uses TRBV6-5 with TRBJ1-3; TRBD1 aligns across 7 bases. The junction had 7 bases not matched to a gene; V was cut back by 7 bases and J by 4 bases. Germline lookup yields CDR1 MNHEY and CDR2 SVGAGI. This CDR3 is 14 amino acids long. The CDR3 DNA reads as TGTGCCAGCACACGAGCGACAGGGGGAAACACCATATATTTT. The encoded protein is CASTRATGGNTIYF.

The chain combines TRBV2 with TRBJ2-6, with TRBD1 matching over 8 bases. CDR1 and CDR2 (germline): SNHLY, FYNNEI. V dropped 4 bases and J dropped 0; count of bases not matched to a gene: 5. The CDR3 totals 17 residues. This chain's CDR3 is CASSARQGSSGANVLTF. As DNA, the CDR3 is TGTGCCAGCAGTGCGAGACAGGGGTCCTCTGGGGCCAACGTCCTGACTTTC.